Listed below are T cell receptor beta chains from one sample, sequenced in a study of control samples from healthy donors and cancer patients. TCRdb's copy holds only in-frame clones and misses some; the assay was immunoSEQ multiplex PCR. The data contain roughly 64,000 clones, about nine tenths of them singletons. Sequenced: PBMCs. Every receptor here comes from a woman in her forties or fifties with colorectal cancer. Both conserved end residues are part of each CDR3. Each record gives: CDR3 length, clone size, J gene, D gene, V gene, CDR3 protein, CDR3 DNA. D genes are given only for firm matches. Rows may omit the clone size; those that give it use once, few, many or a size class.

len: 15; abundance: .; j_gene: TRBJ1-2; d_gene: TRBD1; v_gene: TRBV25-1; CDR3aa: CASSPRGGANYGYTF; CDR3nt: TGTGCCAGCAGTCCCAGGGGGGGAGCTAACTATGGCTACACCTTC
len: 13; abundance: .; j_gene: TRBJ1-5; d_gene: .; v_gene: TRBV27; CDR3aa: CASSLNRDQPQHF; CDR3nt: TGTGCCAGCAGTTTGAACAGGGATCAGCCCCAGCATTTT
len: 13; abundance: .; j_gene: TRBJ2-1; d_gene: .; v_gene: TRBV7-6; CDR3aa: CASSLGQVNEQFF; CDR3nt: TGTGCCAGCAGCTTAGGACAGGTTAATGAGCAGTTCTTC
len: 19; abundance: .; j_gene: TRBJ2-2; d_gene: TRBD1; v_gene: TRBV18; CDR3aa: CASSRPRGTGFTNTGELFF; CDR3nt: TGTGCCAGCTCACGCCCCCGGGGGACAGGCTTTACGAACACCGGGGAGCTGTTTTTT
len: 12; abundance: .; j_gene: TRBJ1-2; d_gene: .; v_gene: TRBV19; CDR3aa: CAATGFNYGYTF; CDR3nt: TGTGCGGCGACGGGGTTTAACTATGGCTACACCTTC
len: 16; abundance: .; j_gene: TRBJ2-2; d_gene: TRBD2; v_gene: TRBV5-1; CDR3aa: CASSLPSGGNTGELFF; CDR3nt: TGCGCCAGCAGCTTGCCTAGCGGGGGGAACACCGGGGAGCTGTTTTTT
len: 15; abundance: .; j_gene: TRBJ2-1; d_gene: TRBD2; v_gene: TRBV6-5; CDR3aa: CASRASSGEDNEQFF; CDR3nt: TGTGCCAGCAGGGCCTCTAGCGGTGAAGACAATGAGCAGTTCTTC
len: 11; abundance: few; j_gene: TRBJ2-2; d_gene: .; v_gene: TRBV19; CDR3aa: CASRGSGPEIF; CDR3nt: TGTGCCAGTAGGGGATCCGGCCCCGAGATTTTT
len: 13; abundance: .; j_gene: TRBJ2-7; d_gene: .; v_gene: TRBV15; CDR3aa: CATSRTRVYEQYF; CDR3nt: TGTGCCACCAGCCGGACCAGGGTCTACGAGCAGTACTTC
len: 14; abundance: .; j_gene: TRBJ2-5; d_gene: TRBD1; v_gene: TRBV11-2; CDR3aa: CASSTTGLRETQYF; CDR3nt: TGTGCCAGCAGCACGACAGGGTTGAGAGAGACCCAGTACTTC
len: 15; abundance: .; j_gene: TRBJ2-7; d_gene: .; v_gene: TRBV6-5; CDR3aa: CASTSTGGVVGEQYF; CDR3nt: TGTGCCAGCACTTCCACCGGGGGTGTAGTCGGCGAGCAGTACTTC
len: 14; abundance: .; j_gene: TRBJ2-3; d_gene: .; v_gene: TRBV19; CDR3aa: CASSKRERTDTQYF; CDR3nt: TGTGCCAGTAGTAAAAGGGAACGGACGGATACGCAGTATTTT
len: 14; abundance: .; j_gene: TRBJ2-1; d_gene: .; v_gene: TRBV21-1; CDR3aa: CASSIQTSPYEQFF; CDR3nt: TGTGCCAGCAGCATCCAGACTAGTCCCTATGAGCAGTTCTTC
len: 15; abundance: .; j_gene: TRBJ1-2; d_gene: TRBD1; v_gene: TRBV27; CDR3aa: CASSPQTGVTYGYTF; CDR3nt: TGTGCCAGCAGTCCTCAGACAGGGGTCACTTATGGCTACACCTTC
len: 13; abundance: once; j_gene: TRBJ2-5; d_gene: .; v_gene: TRBV6-5; CDR3aa: CASSYVGEETQYF; CDR3nt: TGTGCCAGCAGTTACGTGGGGGAAGAGACCCAGTACTTC
len: 13; abundance: .; j_gene: TRBJ1-1; d_gene: .; v_gene: TRBV7-3; CDR3aa: CASSSDRNTEAFF; CDR3nt: TGTGCCAGCAGCTCAGACAGGAACACTGAAGCTTTCTTT
len: 13; abundance: .; j_gene: TRBJ2-1; d_gene: .; v_gene: TRBV2; CDR3aa: CASSGEVVNEQFF; CDR3nt: TGTGCCAGCAGTGGGGAGGTCGTGAATGAGCAGTTCTTC
len: 14; abundance: .; j_gene: TRBJ1-2; d_gene: TRBD1; v_gene: TRBV5-1; CDR3aa: CASSLVGQTYGYTF; CDR3nt: TGCGCCAGCAGCTTGGTGGGACAGACCTATGGCTACACCTTC
len: 15; abundance: .; j_gene: TRBJ1-5; d_gene: .; v_gene: TRBV7-8; CDR3aa: CASSLFLNSNQPQHF; CDR3nt: TGTGCCAGCAGCTTATTCCTGAATAGCAATCAGCCCCAGCATTTT
len: 15; abundance: .; j_gene: TRBJ2-2; d_gene: .; v_gene: TRBV9; CDR3aa: CASSLGTRNTGELFF; CDR3nt: TGTGCCAGCAGCTTGGGGACTCGCAACACCGGGGAGCTGTTTTTT
len: 17; abundance: .; j_gene: TRBJ2-6; d_gene: .; v_gene: TRBV19; CDR3aa: CASSIQGTHSGANVLTF; CDR3nt: TGTGCCAGTAGTATACAGGGGACCCACTCTGGGGCCAACGTCCTGACTTTC
len: 12; abundance: .; j_gene: TRBJ1-1; d_gene: .; v_gene: TRBV5-1; CDR3aa: CASTTENTEAFF; CDR3nt: TGCGCCAGCACGACAGAGAACACTGAAGCTTTCTTT
len: 16; abundance: .; j_gene: TRBJ2-2; d_gene: .; v_gene: TRBV5-6; CDR3aa: CASSLHRVRDTGELFF; CDR3nt: TGTGCCAGCAGCTTGCACAGGGTTAGGGACACCGGGGAGCTGTTTTTT
len: 16; abundance: .; j_gene: TRBJ2-1; d_gene: .; v_gene: TRBV24-1; CDR3aa: CATSDSEILVYNEQFF; CDR3nt: TGTGCCACCAGTGATTCGGAGATCTTGGTCTACAATGAGCAGTTCTTC
len: 17; abundance: .; j_gene: TRBJ1-5; d_gene: .; v_gene: TRBV19; CDR3aa: CASSIDTGGLTNQPQHF; CDR3nt: TGTGCCAGTAGTATTGATACAGGAGGTCTTACAAATCAGCCCCAGCATTTT
len: 14; abundance: once; j_gene: TRBJ1-6; d_gene: .; v_gene: TRBV6-6; CDR3aa: CASSPGHFNSPLHF; CDR3nt: TGTGCCAGCAGTCCGGGACATTTTAATTCACCCCTCCACTTT
len: 14; abundance: .; j_gene: TRBJ1-2; d_gene: .; v_gene: TRBV28; CDR3aa: CASSLNSGGPGYTF; CDR3nt: TGTGCCAGCAGTCTGAATTCTGGGGGGCCTGGCTACACCTTC
len: 12; abundance: .; j_gene: TRBJ2-3; d_gene: .; v_gene: TRBV28; CDR3aa: CASSQPGDTQYF; CDR3nt: TGTGCCAGCAGCCAACCGGGGGATACGCAGTATTTT
len: 13; abundance: .; j_gene: TRBJ2-7; d_gene: .; v_gene: TRBV5-4; CDR3aa: CASSLPDSYEQYF; CDR3nt: TGTGCCAGCAGCTTGCCCGACTCCTACGAGCAGTACTTC
len: 19; abundance: once; j_gene: TRBJ2-5; d_gene: TRBD2; v_gene: TRBV9; CDR3aa: CASSVAPGLAGGRQETQYF; CDR3nt: TGTGCCAGCAGCGTAGCTCCGGGACTAGCGGGGGGGCGACAAGAGACCCAGTACTTC
len: 14; abundance: .; j_gene: TRBJ1-1; d_gene: .; v_gene: TRBV10-2; CDR3aa: CASSVGDFNTEAFF; CDR3nt: TGCGCCAGCAGTGTAGGGGACTTTAACACTGAAGCTTTCTTT
len: 17; abundance: .; j_gene: TRBJ2-2; d_gene: .; v_gene: TRBV4-1; CDR3aa: CASSQGPGRRNTGELFF; CDR3nt: TGCGCCAGCAGCCAAGGGCCCGGGCGCCGAAACACCGGGGAGCTGTTTTTT
len: 16; abundance: .; j_gene: TRBJ2-5; d_gene: TRBD1; v_gene: TRBV5-1; CDR3aa: CASSLAAQGPQETQYF; CDR3nt: TGCGCCAGCAGCTTGGCCGCACAGGGGCCCCAAGAGACCCAGTACTTC
len: 11; abundance: few; j_gene: TRBJ2-1; d_gene: TRBD2; v_gene: TRBV5-5; CDR3aa: CASSREREGFF; CDR3nt: TGTGCCAGCAGCCGTGAGCGGGAGGGGTTCTTC
len: 13; abundance: .; j_gene: TRBJ1-1; d_gene: .; v_gene: TRBV3-1/TRBV3-2; CDR3aa: CASSQEGRTEAFF; CDR3nt: TGTGCCAGCAGCCAAGAGGGGCGAACTGAAGCTTTCTTT
len: 14; abundance: .; j_gene: TRBJ1-4; d_gene: .; v_gene: TRBV3-1/TRBV3-2; CDR3aa: CASSQDRGYEKLFF; CDR3nt: TGTGCCAGCAGCCAAGATCGCGGTTATGAAAAACTGTTTTTT
len: 16; abundance: .; j_gene: TRBJ2-2; d_gene: TRBD2; v_gene: TRBV5-6; CDR3aa: CASSLLRGESTGELFF; CDR3nt: TGTGCCAGCAGCTTACTCCGGGGGGAGAGCACCGGGGAGCTGTTTTTT